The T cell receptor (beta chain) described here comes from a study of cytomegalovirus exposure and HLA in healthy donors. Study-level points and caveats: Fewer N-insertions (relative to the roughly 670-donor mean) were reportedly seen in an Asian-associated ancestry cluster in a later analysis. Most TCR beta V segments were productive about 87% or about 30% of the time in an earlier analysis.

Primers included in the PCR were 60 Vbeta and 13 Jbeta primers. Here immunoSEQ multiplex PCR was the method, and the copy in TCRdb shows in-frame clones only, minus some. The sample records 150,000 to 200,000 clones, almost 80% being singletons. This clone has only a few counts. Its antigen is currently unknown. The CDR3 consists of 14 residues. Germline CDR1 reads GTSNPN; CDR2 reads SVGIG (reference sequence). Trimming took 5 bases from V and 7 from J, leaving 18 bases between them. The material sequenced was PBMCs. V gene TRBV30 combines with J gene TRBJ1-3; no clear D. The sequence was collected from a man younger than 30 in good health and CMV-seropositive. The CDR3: CAWGMDGLRNTIYF. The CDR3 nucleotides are TGTGCCTGGGGAATGGACGGACTGCGGAACACCATATATTTT. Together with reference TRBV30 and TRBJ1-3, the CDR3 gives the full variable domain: SQTIHQWPATLVQPVGSPLSLECTVEGTSNPNLYWYRQAAGRGLQLLFYSVGIGQISSEVPQNLSASRPQDRQFILSSKKLLLSDSGFYLCAWGMDGLRNTIYFGEGSWLTVV.